This T cell receptor (beta chain) came from a study of cytomegalovirus exposure and HLA in healthy donors. Study-level points and caveats: Most sequenced TCRs were rare (though some public TCRs occurred in many donors). A later analysis linked some 17,000 TCR beta sequences to HLA alleles at 0.05 false discovery rate. In an earlier analysis, most TCR beta V segments were productive about 90% or about 30% of the time. There were some V segments, including TRBV6-2 and TRBV6-3, excluded as indistinguishable.

CDR1 is MGHDK, CDR2 SYGVNS, per germline. The CDR3 extends over 15 amino acids. V was pared by 6 bases and J by 3 bases, with 17 bases between. This clone was detected only once. Its antigen is unknown. Use of 60 Vbeta and 13 Jbeta primers characterized the PCR. Only in-frame clones appear in the TCRdb table, and some are missing; sequencing was by immunoSEQ multiplex PCR. Of about 140,000 clones listed, around 85% were seen once; the top ten hold 8.8%. Sample: PBMCs. The J gene is TRBJ2-5, the V gene TRBV25-1; tentatively, D is TRBD2 (6 bases). The receptor's source is a woman in her 50s in good health and CMV-seropositive. In DNA form, the CDR3 reads TGTGCCAGCAGCGGTCTTGGAGGGAAGGAAGAGACCCAGTACTTC. It specifies CASSGLGGKEETQYF.